The rows below give T cell receptor beta chains drawn from one sample of a study of cytomegalovirus exposure and HLA in healthy donors. The assay was immunoSEQ multiplex PCR, and TCRdb's table has in-frame clones only and misses some. This sample carries some 210,000 clones, roughly 76% of them seen once, and the ten largest clones take around 2.2%. Sequencing was carried out using PBMCs. Receptors originate from a woman in her twenties or thirties in good health and CMV-seropositive. Both conserved end residues are part of each CDR3. Each record gives: D gene, V gene, clone size, J gene, CDR3 DNA, CDR3 protein. A D gene is named only where the DNA matches it firmly. Only part of the rows carry a size: once, few, many, or a class if the clone is expanded.

-	TRBV4-2	-	TRBJ1-6	TGTGCCAGCAGCCAAGTCCGGGGGAAAATCAGGGAGCCCTATAATTCACCCCTCCACTTT	CASSQVRGKIREPYNSPLHF
TRBD2	TRBV7-7	-	TRBJ2-3	TGTGCCAGCAGCCGTAGCGGGAGCAGCGGAGATACGCAGTATTTT	CASSRSGSSGDTQYF
-	TRBV30	-	TRBJ2-6	TGTGCCTGGAGTGTATCCCTCTCTGGGGCCAACGTCCTGACTTTC	CAWSVSLSGANVLTF
TRBD1	TRBV7-3	-	TRBJ1-1	TGTGCCAGCAGCCCTAAGGGGGCAGCCTCGAACACTGAAGCTTTCTTT	CASSPKGAASNTEAFF
TRBD1	TRBV11-2	-	TRBJ1-3	TGTGCCAGCAGCTCGGACAGGGGAAACACCATATATTTT	CASSSDRGNTIYF
-	TRBV5-1	few	TRBJ2-5	TGCGCCAGCAGCTCCTCGGGAGAGACCCAGTACTTC	CASSSSGETQYF
TRBD1	TRBV28	once	TRBJ1-4	TGTGCCGGACAGGAAGTCAGTATCCAGGAAAAACTGTTTTTT	CAGQEVSIQEKLFF
-	TRBV5-1	-	TRBJ2-7	TGCGCCAGCAGCTTGGCGCCAGAAAATTACGAGCAGTACTTC	CASSLAPENYEQYF
-	TRBV11-2	few	TRBJ2-7	TGTGCCAGCACCTTCCACAGGGAATCCTACGAGCAGTACTTC	CASTFHRESYEQYF
-	TRBV5-5	-	TRBJ2-5	TGTGCCAGCAGCTTGGACAGGCAAGAGACCCAGTACTTC	CASSLDRQETQYF
TRBD1	TRBV5-1	few	TRBJ2-3	TGCGCCAGCAGCTTGGGAGGGACAGGGCTTACAGATACGCAGTATTTT	CASSLGGTGLTDTQYF
TRBD1	TRBV9	once	TRBJ1-2	TGTGCCAGCAGCCCCATGGTAACAGGGGCCGAGGGCTACACCTTC	CASSPMVTGAEGYTF
-	TRBV5-1	once	TRBJ2-7	TGCGCCAGCAGCTTGGCCGAGGAGGGGATCGCGTACGAGCAGTACTTC	CASSLAEEGIAYEQYF
TRBD1	TRBV28	-	TRBJ1-2	TGTGCCAGCAGTTTATTTGTGGGACAGGCCACCTGGGGCTACACCTTC	CASSLFVGQATWGYTF
TRBD1	TRBV28	-	TRBJ2-7	TGTGCCAGCAGAACACCCGGGACAGTAGACGAGCAGTACTTC	CASRTPGTVDEQYF
TRBD2	TRBV28	-	TRBJ2-3	TGTGCCAGCAGTCCCCTCCGGGGGGCAGATACGCAGTATTTT	CASSPLRGADTQYF
-	TRBV6-1	-	TRBJ1-2	TGTGCCAGCAGTGAAGCGGCCGGAGGTTATGGCTACACCTTC	CASSEAAGGYGYTF
-	TRBV21-1	few	TRBJ2-7	TGTGCCAGCACCCCGAGGGAGACTAACTACGAGCAGTACTTC	CASTPRETNYEQYF
TRBD1	TRBV5-1	-	TRBJ1-2	TGCGCCAGCAGCTTGGGGGGACAGGGGCGGCTTCTACCGGACACCTTC	CASSLGGQGRLLPDTF
TRBD1	TRBV14	few	TRBJ2-7	TGTGCCAGCAGCGGTCGACAGGGGAACACCTACGAGCAGTACTTC	CASSGRQGNTYEQYF
TRBD2	TRBV4-3	once	TRBJ2-4	TGCGCCAGCAGCCAAGGCGCGGGAGTGAAAAACATTCAGTACTTC	CASSQGAGVKNIQYF
-	TRBV15	once	TRBJ2-5	TGTGCCACCAGTCCGGTCGTCCAAGAGACCCAGTACTTC	CATSPVVQETQYF
-	TRBV5-5	-	TRBJ2-5	TGTGCCAGCAGCTTGGGTCAGAAGACCCAGTACTTC	CASSLGQKTQYF
TRBD2	TRBV7-7	-	TRBJ2-7	TGTGCCAGCAGCCCGGGAGAGGGTAGCGGGCGCTCCTACGAGCAGTACTTC	CASSPGEGSGRSYEQYF
-	TRBV4-1	-	TRBJ2-5	TGCGCCAGCAGCCAGTGGACAAGCCAAGAGACCCAGTACTTC	CASSQWTSQETQYF
-	TRBV4-3	-	TRBJ2-1	TGCGCCAGCAGCCAAGCCGCCATGGGGGCGGCCTACAATGAGCAGTTCTTC	CASSQAAMGAAYNEQFF
-	TRBV5-1	-	TRBJ2-7	TGCGCCAGCAGCTGGGGACATCGAGCCAACTACGAGCAGTACTTC	CASSWGHRANYEQYF
TRBD1	TRBV30	once	TRBJ2-7	TGTGCCTGGAGTGAACTACAGGGGTCCCACGAGCAGTACTTC	CAWSELQGSHEQYF
-	TRBV7-2	-	TRBJ2-4	TGTGCCAGCAGCTTCATAGCCAAAAACATTCAGTACTTC	CASSFIAKNIQYF
-	TRBV19	-	TRBJ1-2	TGTGCCAGTAGTATAGCGGACAGAGGCTACACCTTC	CASSIADRGYTF
TRBD1	TRBV30	-	TRBJ1-2	TGTGCCTGGGCCCCGGGACAGGGGGCAATAGGGGTTGGCTACACCTTC	CAWAPGQGAIGVGYTF
TRBD2	TRBV5-1	-	TRBJ2-5	TGCGCCAGCAGCTTGGGGACTAGCGGGGGGAAAGAGACCCAGTACTTC	CASSLGTSGGKETQYF
-	TRBV30	-	TRBJ2-1	TGTGCCTGGAGTTTTTTGAGGGGGAGGGACAATGAGCAGTTCTTC	CAWSFLRGRDNEQFF
TRBD1	TRBV6-6	-	TRBJ2-1	TGTGCCAGCAGTTACTCGACAGGGACGGACAATGAGCAGTTCTTC	CASSYSTGTDNEQFF
TRBD1	TRBV27	-	TRBJ2-5	TGTGCCAGCAGGCGACAGGGGGAAGAGACCCAGTACTTC	CASRRQGEETQYF
-	TRBV7-7	-	TRBJ2-5	TGTGCTAGCAGCTTCTCCGAGTCCGGGACCCAGTACTTC	CASSFSESGTQYF
-	TRBV28	-	TRBJ2-5	TGTGCCAGCAATCCTGGGGGAGGGGGTGGGACCCAGTACTTC	CASNPGGGGGTQYF
-	TRBV7-9	-	TRBJ2-1	TGTGCCAGCAGCTTGTTATCTGGGCCCTACAATGAGCAGTTCTTC	CASSLLSGPYNEQFF
TRBD1	TRBV28	-	TRBJ1-2	TGTGCCAGCAGACGAGACAGGGGATGGTATGGCTACACCTTC	CASRRDRGWYGYTF
-	TRBV9	-	TRBJ2-1	TGTGCCAGCAGCGTCTCCAGGTCCGATGAGCAGTTCTTC	CASSVSRSDEQFF
TRBD1	TRBV4-2	-	TRBJ1-5	TGTGCCAGCAGCCAAGGCGCAGGGGGAGGCAATCAGCCCCAGCATTTT	CASSQGAGGGNQPQHF
TRBD2	TRBV9	-	TRBJ2-1	TGTGCCAGCAGCCCCGGGGGTGGGACTAGGTTCTCCCATGAGCAGTTCTTC	CASSPGGGTRFSHEQFF
TRBD1	TRBV4-2	-	TRBJ2-7	TGTGCCAGCAGCCAACGAGGACAGGGGCCAACCTACGAGCAGTACTTC	CASSQRGQGPTYEQYF
-	TRBV2	-	TRBJ1-2	TGTGCCAGCAGAGAAAGGGGTTGGGGACTGAGATATGGCTACACCTTC	CASRERGWGLRYGYTF
TRBD1	TRBV19	few	TRBJ1-3	TGTGCCAGTAGGACAGGGGGAAAAGGAAACACCATATATTTT	CASRTGGKGNTIYF
-	TRBV7-2	-	TRBJ2-5	TGTGCCAGCAGCTTAGGAACTAGTCAGAACCAAGAGACCCAGTACTTC	CASSLGTSQNQETQYF
TRBD1	TRBV5-4	once	TRBJ1-4	TGTGCCAGCAGCTCACAGGGGGCAGGCGAAAAACTGTTTTTT	CASSSQGAGEKLFF
TRBD1	TRBV19	-	TRBJ2-1	TGTGCCAGTAACTACAGGGGGTCCACAAATGAGCAGTTCTTC	CASNYRGSTNEQFF
-	TRBV2	-	TRBJ1-1	TGTGCCACCGGAGCCGAAGCTTTCTTT	CATGAEAFF
TRBD1	TRBV10-3	-	TRBJ1-2	TGCGCCATACTCCCTGGCGGGACAGGGGACTATGGCTACACCTTC	CAILPGGTGDYGYTF
-	TRBV7-2	-	TRBJ2-2	TGTGCCAGCAGCCCAGGAGGGATGAACACCGGGGAGCTGTTTTTT	CASSPGGMNTGELFF
TRBD1	TRBV28	-	TRBJ1-5	TGTGCCAGCAGTTCGGGACAGGGTTTTCATCAGCCCCAGCATTTT	CASSSGQGFHQPQHF
TRBD2	TRBV9	-	TRBJ2-1	TGTGCCAGCAGCGCTAGCGGGAGCTCCTACAATGAGCAGTTCTTC	CASSASGSSYNEQFF